These T cell receptor beta chains were read from a single sample in a study of early T cells in non-severe SARS-CoV-2 infection. TCRdb analysed the 5' RACE reads with MiXCR anew, one entry per CDR3 protein. Of approximately 50,000 distinct CDR3 sequences in the sample, 7.5% to 10% were seen once. Specimen: whole blood. These receptors came from an adult who was a healthcare worker with PCR-confirmed SARS-CoV-2 infection or an uninfected control (not recorded which). The CDR3 runs from the conserved cysteine through the conserved F or W. D genes are given only for firm matches. For some rows the clone size is stated as once, few or many, or as a class when expanded; others skip it.

v_gene	j_gene	abundance	d_gene	CDR3aa	CDR3nt
TRBV29-1	TRBJ1-2	NA	NA	CSLRLADGYTF	TGCAGCCTCCGACTCGCTGATGGCTACACCTTC
TRBV27	TRBJ1-3	many	TRBD1	CASSLTGDHGNTIYF	TGTGCCAGCAGTTTAACAGGGGATCATGGAAACACCATATATTTT
TRBV28	TRBJ2-7	few	NA	CASKVPRDYEQYF	TGTGCCAGCAAGGTCCCGAGAGACTACGAGCAGTACTTC
TRBV20-1	TRBJ1-3	medium-sized	NA	CSATGGDMGNTIYF	TGCAGTGCTACTGGGGGCGATATGGGAAACACCATATATTTT
TRBV12-3/TRBV12-4	TRBJ2-2	NA	TRBD1	CASSLFLGGQTNTGELFF	TGTGCCAGCAGTTTATTTTTAGGGGGACAGACGAACACCGGGGAGCTGTTTTTT
TRBV28	TRBJ1-6	few	NA	CASSFPGGRSPLHF	TGTGCCAGCAGTTTCCCCGGGGGCCGTTCACCCCTCCACTTT
TRBV19	TRBJ1-4	many	NA	CASSISGPRGEKLFF	TGTGCCAGTAGTATAAGCGGACCGAGGGGTGAAAAACTGTTTTTT
TRBV29-1	TRBJ2-7	many	TRBD2	CSVETRLAGAYEQYF	TGCAGCGTTGAAACCCGGCTAGCGGGAGCCTACGAGCAGTACTTC
TRBV27	TRBJ2-7	NA	TRBD2	CASSLLAGVYEQYF	TGTGCCAGCAGCCTCCTAGCGGGAGTATACGAGCAGTACTTC
TRBV7-3	TRBJ2-1	NA	NA	CASSPQGPSVNEQFF	TGTGCCAGCAGCCCACAGGGCCCCAGCGTCAATGAGCAGTTCTTC
TRBV9	TRBJ2-1	NA	NA	CASSVGQNAYNEQFF	TGTGCCAGCAGCGTAGGACAGAATGCCTACAATGAGCAGTTCTTC
TRBV29-1	TRBJ2-3	few	NA	CSVEGTVGDTQYF	TGCAGCGTTGAAGGGACAGTAGGTGATACGCAGTATTTT
TRBV4-2	TRBJ2-4	NA	TRBD1	CASSQTRTGKRGIQYF	TGTGCCAGCAGCCAAACACGGACAGGGAAACGAGGGATTCAGTACTTC
TRBV28	TRBJ1-4	few	NA	CASYSRRRDEKLFF	TGTGCCAGCTACTCCAGGAGACGAGATGAAAAACTGTTTTTT
TRBV30	TRBJ1-5	many	TRBD1	CAWSGTGGLEPQHF	TGTGCCTGGTCGGGAACAGGGGGTTTAGAGCCCCAGCATTTT
TRBV6-1	TRBJ2-5	many	NA	CASSGGERETQYF	TGTGCCAGCAGTGGGGGGGAGCGAGAGACCCAGTACTTC
TRBV4-2	TRBJ1-2	many	NA	CASSQDDYGYTF	TGTGCCAGCAGCCAAGATGATTATGGCTACACCTTC
TRBV28	TRBJ1-2	NA	NA	CASNNGKKYGYTF	TGTGCCAGCAACAACGGGAAGAAATATGGCTACACCTTC
TRBV12-3/TRBV12-4	TRBJ1-1	few	TRBD1	CASSLQGGGSEAFF	TGTGCCAGCAGTTTACAGGGAGGGGGCTCTGAAGCTTTCTTT
TRBV29-1	TRBJ2-5	many	NA	CSVGDGRGETQYF	TGCAGCGTTGGTGACGGACGCGGAGAGACCCAGTACTTC
TRBV2	TRBJ1-4	few	NA	CASTGGGHREKLFF	TGTGCCAGCACCGGGGGGGGGCATCGTGAAAAACTGTTTTTT
TRBV7-9	TRBJ2-3	NA	TRBD2	CASSQAASGSPQYF	TGTGCCAGCAGCCAGGCGGCTAGCGGGAGCCCTCAGTATTTT
TRBV10-3	TRBJ2-1	few	NA	CAISAGWDRRNEQFF	TGTGCCATCAGTGCTGGGTGGGACCGGAGGAATGAGCAGTTCTTC
TRBV28	TRBJ2-3	few	NA	CASSSNTDTQYF	TGTGCCAGCAGTTCCAACACAGATACGCAGTATTTT
TRBV4-2	TRBJ2-7	NA	NA	CASSHDSPGPYEQYF	TGTGCCAGCAGCCATGATAGCCCAGGACCCTACGAGCAGTACTTC
TRBV6-2/TRBV6-3	TRBJ2-5	few	NA	CASTSTELQETQYF	TGTGCCAGCACCTCGACAGAACTACAAGAGACCCAGTACTTC
TRBV28	TRBJ1-1	many	NA	CASSSPGLKENTEAFF	TGTGCCAGCAGTTCCCCAGGACTAAAAGAAAACACTGAAGCTTTCTTT
TRBV12-3/TRBV12-4	TRBJ2-5	NA	NA	CASRIAGPVPQETQYF	TGTGCCAGCAGAATTGCTGGCCCCGTGCCCCAAGAGACCCAGTACTTC
TRBV6-2/TRBV6-3	TRBJ2-7	many	NA	CASSLTRTHEQYF	TGTGCCAGCAGTCTCACCAGGACCCACGAGCAGTACTTC
TRBV29-1	TRBJ2-1	NA	NA	CSAPWGHNEQFF	TGCAGCGCCCCCTGGGGCCACAATGAGCAGTTCTTC
TRBV29-1	TRBJ2-1	few	NA	CSVDSANNEQFF	TGCAGCGTTGATAGCGCCAACAATGAGCAGTTCTTC
TRBV19	TRBJ2-3	few	TRBD2	CASSIYPSGRFADTQYF	TGTGCCAGTAGTATATACCCTAGCGGGAGATTTGCAGATACGCAGTATTTT
TRBV28	TRBJ2-7	many	NA	CASSLFRDAAYEQYF	TGTGCCAGCAGTTTATTTCGGGACGCAGCCTACGAGCAGTACTTC
TRBV5-3	TRBJ2-7	many	NA	CARSPPLAGEVLHYEQYF	TGTGCCAGAAGCCCCCCCCTAGCAGGCGAAGTCCTTCACTACGAGCAGTACTTC
TRBV20-1	TRBJ2-3	few	TRBD2	CSARTSGDTQYF	TGCAGTGCTCGGACTAGCGGTGATACGCAGTATTTT
TRBV6-5	TRBJ1-2	many	NA	CASLTNRRTNYGYTF	TGTGCCAGCCTCACGAACAGGAGAACTAACTATGGCTACACCTTC
TRBV20-1	TRBJ2-7	many	NA	CSAHRETDEQYF	TGCAGTGCTCACAGGGAAACGGACGAGCAGTACTTC
TRBV7-2	TRBJ1-6	NA	NA	CASSLSSYNSPLHF	TGTGCCAGCAGCTTAAGCTCCTATAATTCACCCCTCCACTTT
TRBV5-1	TRBJ2-7	many	NA	CASSLEAVSYEQYF	TGCGCCAGCAGCTTGGAGGCAGTCTCCTACGAGCAGTACTTC
TRBV24-1	TRBJ2-3	many	NA	CATVGAATDTQYF	TGTGCCACCGTGGGGGCGGCCACAGATACGCAGTATTTT
TRBV7-2	TRBJ1-3	many	NA	CASSLISFLSGNTIYF	TGTGCCAGCAGCTTAATATCGTTTCTCTCTGGAAACACCATATATTTT
TRBV28	TRBJ2-1	many	NA	CASSPAGGAYNEQFF	TGTGCCAGCAGTCCGGCCGGGGGCGCCTACAATGAGCAGTTCTTC
TRBV9	TRBJ1-6	many	NA	CASSQSGQGLAPLHF	TGTGCCAGCAGCCAGTCTGGGCAGGGGCTGGCACCCCTCCACTTT
TRBV12-3/TRBV12-4	TRBJ2-7	many	NA	CASSSGTTSSEQYF	TGTGCCAGCAGCTCCGGGACAACCTCCTCCGAGCAGTACTTC
TRBV11-2	TRBJ2-5	NA	NA	CASSRNRGNGETQYF	TGTGCCAGCAGCCGCAATCGGGGCAATGGAGAGACCCAGTACTTC
TRBV12-3/TRBV12-4	TRBJ2-1	few	NA	CASSRTRGEQFF	TGTGCCAGCAGCCGGACCCGGGGTGAGCAGTTCTTC
TRBV20-1	TRBJ2-5	NA	NA	CSARGSKETQYF	TGCAGTGCGAGAGGCAGCAAAGAGACCCAGTACTTC
TRBV11-3	TRBJ2-1	few	NA	CASSRQGSSYNEQFF	TGTGCCAGCAGTCGTCAGGGGAGCTCCTACAATGAGCAGTTCTTC
TRBV20-1	TRBJ2-7	many	TRBD2	CSARRREGRAEQYF	TGCAGTGCTAGAAGGCGGGAGGGTCGGGCCGAGCAGTACTTC
TRBV25-1	TRBJ2-7	many	NA	CASSPLVTYEQYF	TGTGCCAGCAGCCCTCTAGTAACCTACGAGCAGTACTTC
TRBV27	TRBJ1-4	NA	TRBD1	CASSHGQGRNEKLFF	TGTGCCAGCAGCCATGGACAGGGGAGAAATGAAAAACTGTTTTTT
TRBV6-2/TRBV6-3	TRBJ1-5	few	NA	CASSPAGQLNQPQHF	TGTGCCAGCAGTCCCGCAGGACAGCTCAATCAGCCCCAGCATTTT
TRBV7-9	TRBJ1-1	many	NA	CASSLALGREAFF	TGTGCCAGCAGCTTAGCGCTCGGCCGGGAGGCTTTCTTT
TRBV5-4	TRBJ2-1	few	NA	CASSSVPTSNEQFF	TGTGCCAGCAGCTCGGTCCCCACTTCAAATGAGCAGTTCTTC
TRBV6-5	TRBJ2-2	many	NA	CASSYGTLANTGELFF	TGTGCCAGCAGTTACGGGACACTCGCGAACACCGGGGAGCTGTTTTTT
TRBV29-1	TRBJ2-1	few	NA	CSVEAHFPSYNEQFF	TGCAGCGTTGAAGCGCACTTCCCCTCCTACAATGAGCAGTTCTTC